This TCR beta chain derives from a study of blood T cell repertoires in COVID-19. The wider study: Sites in the United States, Italy and Spain provided acute and convalescent COVID-19 samples.

The CDR3 length is 12 residues. V lost 8 bases, J lost 10 bases, and 20 bases lay in between. Germline CDR1 is GTSNPN and CDR2 is SVGIG (reference sequence). Original handling: Counts of nucleated cells, estimated from reference gene primer amplification, were obtained. The protocol was immunoSEQ multiplex PCR, while the TCRdb copy is restricted to in-frame clones and leaves out a portion. For V, J and clone size, that table is used; D and trimming come from the DNA. The data contain 150,000 or so clones, about 79% of them seen just once; the ten biggest clones take up more than 3.5%. Sequencing was carried out using peripheral blood. This clonotype originated in a woman of 80 years or more with active or convalescent COVID-19. The chain recombines TRBV30 with TRBJ1-2; D might be TRBD1 (6 bases). The CDR3 sequence: CAGTGTRTVYTF. CDR3 coding DNA: TGTGCCGGAACCGGGACAAGAACTGTCTACACCTTC.